Sequencing of this T cell receptor (beta chain) was carried out in a study of blood T cells in healthy people across ages. Findings and caveats of the study: Investigators treated diversity estimates from one million T cells as underestimates.

The CDR3 contains 14 residues. V lost 2 bases to trimming and J lost 3 bases; unmatched junction nucleotides: 1. The germline V gene encodes CDR1 SGHTA and CDR2 FQGNSA. The use of a sample-barcoded 5' primer and a J-beta primer mix characterized a second PCR of roughly 6 to 11 cycles. TCRdb itself ran the 5' RACE reads through MiXCR, one entry per CDR3 protein. The data hold around 1,900,000 distinct CDR3 sequences, with 30% to 40% observed a single time. Concerning this clonotype: Its antigen remains unknown.

The V call is TRBV7-2, the J call TRBJ2-5, with 9 bases that match TRBD2. The sequencing sample was made of blood. This sequence originates from a human donor in good health. The DNA of the CDR3 is TGTGCCAGCAGCTTACAGCGGGGGGAAGAGACCCAGTACTTC. It is translated as CASSLQRGEETQYF.